These T cell receptor beta chains were read from a single sample in a study of shared clonotypes between healthy human individuals. Here immunoSEQ multiplex PCR was the method, and the copy in TCRdb shows in-frame clones only, minus some. The profile shows some 2,500,000 clones, around 93% of them singletons. Sequencing was performed on naive CD4+ T cells from PBMCs. These receptors all stem from a man in his late teens or twenties in good health. Some clones in this sample may be carry-over from other donors' samples. CDR3s include the opening cysteine and the closing phenylalanine or tryptophan. A D gene is named only where the DNA matches it firmly. A row's size may be missing; if present it is once, few, many or a size class.

j_gene	v_gene	d_gene	abundance	CDR3aa	CDR3nt
TRBJ2-1	TRBV11-2	TRBD2	NA	CASSLLIVAGPGNEQFF	TGTGCCAGCAGCCTACTCATAGTAGCGGGACCGGGCAATGAGCAGTTCTTC
TRBJ1-2	TRBV6-5	TRBD1	NA	CASSYSGQGGYGYTF	TGTGCCAGCAGTTACTCGGGACAGGGAGGCTATGGCTACACCTTC
TRBJ2-1	TRBV18	TRBD1	NA	CASSPRIGQGPHNEQFF	TGTGCCAGCTCACCCCGCATCGGACAGGGACCCCACAATGAGCAGTTCTTC
TRBJ2-5	TRBV4-2	NA	NA	CASSQAADTGRETQYF	TGTGCCAGCAGCCAAGCGGCTGACACTGGTAGGGAGACCCAGTACTTC
TRBJ1-5	TRBV21-1	NA	NA	CASSKGKGRFGQPQHF	TGTGCCAGCAGCAAAGGTAAGGGTAGGTTTGGTCAGCCCCAGCATTTT
TRBJ2-1	TRBV5-1	NA	NA	CASRVVVNSYNEQFF	TGCGCCAGCAGGGTTGTGGTTAACTCCTACAATGAGCAGTTCTTC
TRBJ1-2	TRBV29-1	NA	NA	CSVEVAGGGYTF	TGCAGCGTTGAAGTAGCAGGAGGCGGCTACACCTTC
TRBJ2-3	TRBV28	NA	NA	CASSLWKRSGSTDTQYF	TGTGCCAGCAGTTTATGGAAGCGGAGCGGAAGCACAGATACGCAGTATTTT
TRBJ2-1	TRBV27	NA	NA	CASRRATGLIALPSFF	TGTGCCAGCAGGCGAGCCACGGGACTGATTGCCCTTCCGTCGTTCTTC
TRBJ1-1	TRBV7-9	NA	NA	CASSSGSGLGGTEAFF	TGTGCCAGCAGCTCCGGGTCGGGGTTAGGGGGAACTGAAGCTTTCTTT
TRBJ2-5	TRBV10-3	TRBD1	NA	CAISQGATQETQYF	TGTGCCATCTCACAGGGGGCGACCCAAGAGACCCAGTACTTC
TRBJ1-1	TRBV28	NA	NA	CASRSTGTGRTEAFF	TGTGCCAGCAGGTCGACCGGGACCGGGAGAACTGAAGCTTTCTTT
TRBJ2-1	TRBV4-1	TRBD2	once	CASSQDRASGGINEQFF	TGCGCCAGCAGCCAAGATCGGGCTAGCGGGGGAATCAATGAGCAGTTCTTC
TRBJ2-2	TRBV5-1	TRBD2	NA	CASSLGLAGGGTGELFF	TGCGCCAGCAGCTTGGGACTAGCGGGAGGAGGCACCGGGGAGCTGTTTTTT
TRBJ1-1	TRBV28	NA	NA	CASRPPMNTEAFF	TGTGCCAGCAGGCCGCCTATGAACACTGAAGCTTTCTTT
TRBJ2-2	TRBV5-4	TRBD2	NA	CASSSGLAGVSNTGELFF	TGTGCCAGCAGCTCGGGACTAGCGGGTGTCTCGAACACCGGGGAGCTGTTTTTT
TRBJ2-2	TRBV5-1	NA	NA	CASMSVPLRVSTGELFF	TGCGCCAGCATGTCTGTGCCTCTGAGGGTCTCAACCGGGGAGCTGTTTTTT
TRBJ1-5	TRBV28	NA	once	CASSSSGGVRGNQPQHF	TGTGCCAGCAGTTCCTCCGGAGGGGTTAGGGGCAATCAGCCCCAGCATTTT
TRBJ1-2	TRBV19	NA	NA	CASSRTAYGYTF	TGTGCCAGTAGTAGGACGGCGTATGGCTACACCTTC
TRBJ2-3	TRBV14	NA	NA	CASSHLQITDTQYF	TGTGCCAGCAGCCATCTCCAGATCACAGATACGCAGTATTTT
TRBJ2-5	TRBV6-1	NA	few	CASTRLAGGETQYF	TGTGCCAGCACCCGATTGGCAGGGGGGGAGACCCAGTACTTC
TRBJ2-1	TRBV5-1	NA	once	CASSFAREYNEQFF	TGCGCCAGCAGCTTCGCCAGAGAGTACAATGAGCAGTTCTTC
TRBJ1-1	TRBV4-1	TRBD1	NA	CASSLRTGTNTEAFF	TGCGCCAGCAGCCTGAGGACAGGGACGAACACTGAAGCTTTCTTT
TRBJ2-1	TRBV27	NA	NA	CASRDRLDEQFF	TGTGCCAGCAGGGACAGACTGGATGAGCAGTTCTTC
TRBJ2-1	TRBV2	TRBD2	NA	CASSEPSGVNEQFF	TGTGCCAGCAGTGAACCTAGCGGGGTAAATGAGCAGTTCTTC
TRBJ1-1	TRBV10-3	TRBD1	NA	CAISQVRTGNTEAFF	TGTGCCATCTCACAAGTACGGACAGGAAACACTGAAGCTTTCTTT